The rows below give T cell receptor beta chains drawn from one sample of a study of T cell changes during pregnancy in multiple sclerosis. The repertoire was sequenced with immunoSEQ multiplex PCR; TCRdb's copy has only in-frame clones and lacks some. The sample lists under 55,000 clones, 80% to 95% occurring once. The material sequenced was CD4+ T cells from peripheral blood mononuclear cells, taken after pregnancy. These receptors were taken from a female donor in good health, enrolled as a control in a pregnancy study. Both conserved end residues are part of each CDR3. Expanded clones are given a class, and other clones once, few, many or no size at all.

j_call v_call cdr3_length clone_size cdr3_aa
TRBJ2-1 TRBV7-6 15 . CASSSTGTGGREQFF
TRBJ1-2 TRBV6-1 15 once CASRFGHTINYGYTF
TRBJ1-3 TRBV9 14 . CASSVSSSGNTIYF
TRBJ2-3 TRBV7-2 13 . CASSRGGEDTQYF
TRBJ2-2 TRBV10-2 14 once CASTRLEGTGELFF
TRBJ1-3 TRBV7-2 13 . CASSQSSGNTIYF
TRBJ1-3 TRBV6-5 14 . CASSYSRRDTTIYF
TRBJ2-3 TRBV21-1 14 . CASSKGVSTDTQYF
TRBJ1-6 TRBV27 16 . CASSLSTGSYNSPLHF
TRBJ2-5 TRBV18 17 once CASSPQPGQGAPETQYF
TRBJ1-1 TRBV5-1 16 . CASSRLTGGAYAEAFF
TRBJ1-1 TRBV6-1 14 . CASMMRGGNTEAFF
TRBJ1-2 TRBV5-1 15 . CASSQDLTGVEGYTF
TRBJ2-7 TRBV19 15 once CASSLMQGARDEQYF